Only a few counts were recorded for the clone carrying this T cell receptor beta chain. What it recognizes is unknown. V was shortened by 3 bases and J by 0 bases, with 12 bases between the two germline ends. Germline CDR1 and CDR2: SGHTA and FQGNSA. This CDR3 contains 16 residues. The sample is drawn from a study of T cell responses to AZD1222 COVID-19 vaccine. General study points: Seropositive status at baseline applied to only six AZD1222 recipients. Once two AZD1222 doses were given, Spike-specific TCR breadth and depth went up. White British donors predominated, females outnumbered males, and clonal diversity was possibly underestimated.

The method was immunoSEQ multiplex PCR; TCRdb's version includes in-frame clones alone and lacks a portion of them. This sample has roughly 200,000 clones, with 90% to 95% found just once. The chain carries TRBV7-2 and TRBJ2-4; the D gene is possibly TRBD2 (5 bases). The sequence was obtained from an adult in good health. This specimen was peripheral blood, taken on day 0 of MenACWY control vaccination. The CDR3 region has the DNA TGTGCCAGCAGCTTCTCCGGGGTCCTAGCCAAAAACATTCAGTACTTC. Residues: CASSFSGVLAKNIQYF. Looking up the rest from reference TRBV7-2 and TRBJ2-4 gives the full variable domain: GAGVSQSPSNKVTEKGKDVELRCDPISGHTALYWYRQSLGQGLEFLIYFQGNSAPDKSGLPSDRFSAERTGGSVSTLTIQRTQQEDSAVYLCASSFSGVLAKNIQYFGAGTRLSVL.